This record covers a single T cell receptor beta chain. In the source study's methods: Nucleated cell number was recorded as an estimate derived from reference gene primer amplification. Produced via immunoSEQ multiplex PCR; TCRdb's table is partial and in-frame only. V and J calls plus clone size are reproduced from that table; the DNA served to infer D and trimming. The repertoire holds a few hundred thousand clones, with around 90% as singletons. The length of the CDR3 is 15 residues. Germline lookup yields CDR1 SGHTA and CDR2 FQGNSA. Deletions cut 8 bases from V and 7 bases from J, with 23 bases between. The data were taken from a study of blood T cell repertoires in COVID-19. Across the study: Material from acute and convalescent COVID-19 was sourced from the United States, Italy and Spain. PBMCs, B-cell-depleted T cells, or T cells were the source of the cDNA or gDNA that made up the material.

The source is a man aged 35 to 55 with acute or convalescent COVID-19. The sequenced sample was peripheral blood. The gene calls are TRBV7-2 and TRBJ1-1; weak D call: TRBD1 (6 bases). The CDR3 DNA reads as TGTGCCAGCGGTTCCGGGACACCCTACACCCGTGAAGCTTTCTTT. Translated, it gives CASGSGTPYTREAFF.